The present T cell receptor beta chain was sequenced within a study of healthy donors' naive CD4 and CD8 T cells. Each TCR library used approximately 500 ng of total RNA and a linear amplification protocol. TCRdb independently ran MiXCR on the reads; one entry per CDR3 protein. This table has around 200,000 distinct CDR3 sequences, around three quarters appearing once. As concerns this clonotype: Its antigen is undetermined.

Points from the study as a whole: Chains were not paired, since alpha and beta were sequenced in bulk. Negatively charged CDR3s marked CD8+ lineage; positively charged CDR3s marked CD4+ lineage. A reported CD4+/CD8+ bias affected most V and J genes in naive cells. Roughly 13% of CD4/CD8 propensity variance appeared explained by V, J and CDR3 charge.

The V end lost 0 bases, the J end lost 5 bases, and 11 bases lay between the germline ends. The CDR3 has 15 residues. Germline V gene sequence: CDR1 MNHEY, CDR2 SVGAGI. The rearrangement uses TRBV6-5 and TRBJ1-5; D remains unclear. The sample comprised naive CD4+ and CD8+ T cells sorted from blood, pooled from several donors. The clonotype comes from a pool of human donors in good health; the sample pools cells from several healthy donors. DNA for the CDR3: TGTGCCAGCAGTTACTCGTGGGCAGCTGATCAGCCCCAGCATTTT. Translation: CASSYSWAADQPQHF.